This TCR beta chain derives from a study of cytotoxic CD8 clonotypes in ibrutinib-treated CLL. The wider study: Response sampling took place at median roughly twelve months of treatment, range 6 to 36.

The sequencing depth, 1 in 200,000 to 1 in 1 million T cells, was the target. Profiling relied on immunoSEQ multiplex PCR, and the TCRdb table lists in-frame clones only, not all of them. The sample includes some 43,000 clones, around 73% of them seen just once. This clonotype originated in a human donor with chronic lymphocytic leukemia. The material was PBMCs, obtained after 12 months of ibrutinib treatment.

The CDR3: CASSSAGQGRTEAFF. The CDR3 DNA follows: TGCGCCAGCAGCTCGGCCGGGCAGGGGCGGACTGAAGCTTTCTTT. The chain combines TRBV5-1 with TRBJ1-1; D is perhaps TRBD1 (6 bases). This CDR3 is 15 amino acids long. The V gene lost 3 bases and the J gene lost 5 bases, with 17 bases spanning the gap. Germline V CDR1 and CDR2: SGHRS, YFSETQ.